This T cell receptor (beta chain) appears in the sequencing data of a study of blood T cells in healthy people across ages. Findings and caveats of the study: CMV status of donors was unknown, possibly confounding expanded clonotype changes.

CDR3 size: 16 residues. Germline V lookup: CDR1 SGHTA, CDR2 FQGNSA. V was clipped by 1 base and J by 0 bases; unmatched bases: 3. A word on this clonotype: Its antigen is currently unknown.

Combining a sample-barcoded 5' primer with a J-beta primer mix, a second PCR ran for 7 to 11 cycles. TCRdb processed the 5' RACE reads anew with MiXCR; each CDR3 protein has one entry. The table shows about a million distinct CDR3 sequences, with around 54% occurring only once. The sequence came from a woman in her sixties in good health. The chain carries TRBV7-2 and TRBJ1-1, with TRBD1 matching 9 bases. Sequences were obtained from blood. CDR3 residues: CASSLGRTGVNTEAFF. The CDR3 DNA follows: TGTGCCAGCAGCTTAGGGAGGACAGGGGTGAACACTGAAGCTTTCTTT.